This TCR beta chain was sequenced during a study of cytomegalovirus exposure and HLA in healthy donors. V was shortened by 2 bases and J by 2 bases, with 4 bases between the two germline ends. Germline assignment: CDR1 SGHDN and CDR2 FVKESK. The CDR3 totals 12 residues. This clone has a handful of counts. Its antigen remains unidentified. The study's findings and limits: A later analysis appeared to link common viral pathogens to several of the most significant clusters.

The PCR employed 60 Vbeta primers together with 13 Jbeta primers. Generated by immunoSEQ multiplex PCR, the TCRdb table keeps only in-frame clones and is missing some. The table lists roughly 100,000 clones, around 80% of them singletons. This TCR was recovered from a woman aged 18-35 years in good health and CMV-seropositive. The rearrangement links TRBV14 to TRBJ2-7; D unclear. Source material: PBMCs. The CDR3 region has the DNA TGTGCCAGCAGCCAAAACACCTACGAGCAGTACTTC. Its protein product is CASSQNTYEQYF. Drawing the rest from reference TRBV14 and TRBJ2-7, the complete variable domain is EAGVTQFPSHSVIEKGQTVTLRCDPISGHDNLYWYRRVMGKEIKFLLHFVKESKQDESGMPNNRFLAERTGGTYSTLKVQPAELEDSGVYFCASSQNTYEQYFGPGTRLTVT.